This entry concerns a single T cell receptor (beta chain). The antigen remains unidentified. The data stem from a study of immune evolution from preneoplasia to lung adenocarcinoma. Between about 2014 and 2018, patients underwent resection in Japan or China. Two lung cancer pathologists independently confirmed each histologic diagnosis. Study-wide points: Later-stage lesions seemingly showed higher T cell density and diversity than normal lung. Normal lung had the highest top T cell clone frequencies.

Deletions cut 9 bases from V and 5 bases from J, with 11 bases between. The CDR3 covers 11 residues. The V gene's germline CDR1 is MGHDK and CDR2 SYGVNS. TCRdb keeps only in-frame clones here, not all; method: immunoSEQ multiplex PCR. In the table there are 9,000 or so clones, roughly 90% of which are singletons. The V gene is TRBV25-1, the J gene TRBJ2-7; D unclear. This TCR derives from a person between 65 and 79 years old with invasive lung adenocarcinoma. Material: FFPE invasive lung adenocarcinoma tissue. The CDR3 DNA is TGTGCCAGTAGATCCTGGGACGAGCAGTACTTC. It yields the protein CASRSWDEQYF.